This T cell receptor (beta chain) was sequenced in a study of T cell repertoires in aging, cancer and after chemotherapy. The wider study: Pre- and post-chemotherapy samples were paired from glioblastoma patients treated with temozolomide-based therapy. Study results and caveats: Across the chemotherapy interval, each cancer cohort showed higher median generation probability, suggesting thymic rebound.

Details on this clonotype: The antigen is unknown.

V dropped 4 bases and J dropped 2; count of bases not matched to a gene: 4. The germline CDR1 and CDR2 sequences are SGHTA and FQGTGA. The CDR3 has 15 residues. Rearranged V-D-J TRB sequences were amplified with a mixed TRB-A/B primer pool. TCRdb used MiXCR to reprocess the multiplex PCR reads, holding one entry per CDR3 protein. This table has about 2,900 distinct CDR3 sequences, about 32% appearing once. The template was genomic DNA from peripheral blood, not RNA. The specimen sequenced was blood. The receptor was isolated from a human donor with a solid tumor. The rearrangement links TRBV7-3 to TRBJ2-7, with 11 nucleotides matching TRBD2. CDR3: CASSSLAGGTYEQYF. DNA of the CDR3: TGTGCCAGCAGCTCCCTAGCGGGAGGCACCTACGAGCAGTACTTC.